Here is one TCR beta chain with its context. These data originate in a study of cytomegalovirus exposure and HLA in healthy donors. PCR employed 60 Vbeta and 13 Jbeta primers. This table comes from immunoSEQ multiplex PCR, and its TCRdb copy is limited to in-frame clones, with some not included. Here the sample spans about 120,000 clones, around four fifths being singletons. Trimming at V came to 4 bases and at J to 6 bases, leaving 7 bases not matched to a gene. This CDR3 contains 14 residues. Per germline, CDR1 SGDLS and CDR2 YYNGEE. The rearrangement uses TRBV9 and TRBJ2-3, with TRBD2 matching 8 bases. The sample consisted of PBMCs. The origin of this receptor is a man between 60 and 75 years old in good health and CMV-seropositive. The CDR3 DNA reads TGTGCCAGCAGCTCACCCGGCGGGGGGGATACGCAGTATTTT. Translating it yields CASSSPGGGDTQYF.